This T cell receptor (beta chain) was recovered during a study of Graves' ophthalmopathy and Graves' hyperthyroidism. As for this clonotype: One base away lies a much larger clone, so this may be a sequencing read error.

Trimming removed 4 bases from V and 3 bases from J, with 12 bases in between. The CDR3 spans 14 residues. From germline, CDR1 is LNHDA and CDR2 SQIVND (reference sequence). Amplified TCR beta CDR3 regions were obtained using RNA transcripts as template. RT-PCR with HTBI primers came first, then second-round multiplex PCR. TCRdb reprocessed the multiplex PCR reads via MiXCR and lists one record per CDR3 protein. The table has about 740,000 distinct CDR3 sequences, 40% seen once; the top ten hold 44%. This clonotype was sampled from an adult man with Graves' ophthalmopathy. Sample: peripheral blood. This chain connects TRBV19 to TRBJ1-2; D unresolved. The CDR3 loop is CASSTRPRYYGYTF. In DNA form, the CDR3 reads TGTGCCAGTAGTACAAGACCTCGCTACTATGGCTACACCTTC.